This T cell receptor (beta chain) comes out of a study of control samples from healthy donors and cancer patients. Sequencing used immunoSEQ multiplex PCR; TCRdb keeps in-frame clones, though not all of them. The sample records some 96,000 clones, about 90% being singletons. Germline trimming cut 7 bases from V and 0 bases from J; bases unmatched to any gene: 3. There are 15 residues in the CDR3. CDR1 and CDR2 (germline): LNHDA, SQIVND (reference sequence). The chain has TRBV19 and TRBJ2-6; the match to TRBD1 covers 7 bases. The sequence was obtained from a woman between 50 and 59 years old in good health. The sequenced sample was blood. CDR3 residues: CASTRGSSGANVLTF. DNA for the CDR3: TGTGCCAGTACCAGGGGGAGCTCTGGGGCCAACGTCCTGACTTTC.